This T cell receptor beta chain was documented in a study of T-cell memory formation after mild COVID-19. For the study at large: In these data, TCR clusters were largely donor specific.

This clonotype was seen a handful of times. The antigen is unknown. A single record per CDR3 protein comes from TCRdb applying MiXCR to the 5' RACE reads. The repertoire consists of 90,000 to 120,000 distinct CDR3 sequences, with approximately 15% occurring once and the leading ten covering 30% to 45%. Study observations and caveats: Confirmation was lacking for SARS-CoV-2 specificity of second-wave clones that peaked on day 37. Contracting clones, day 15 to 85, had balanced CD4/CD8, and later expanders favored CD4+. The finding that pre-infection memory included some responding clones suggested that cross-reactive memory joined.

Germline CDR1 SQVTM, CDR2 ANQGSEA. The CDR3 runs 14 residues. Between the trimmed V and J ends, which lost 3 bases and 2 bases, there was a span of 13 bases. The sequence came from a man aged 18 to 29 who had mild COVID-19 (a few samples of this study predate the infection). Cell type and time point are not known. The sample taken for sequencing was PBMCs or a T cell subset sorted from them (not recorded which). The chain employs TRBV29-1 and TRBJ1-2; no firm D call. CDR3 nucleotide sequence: TGCAGCGTTGAGGGGTTTACACCCAACTATGGCTACACCTTC. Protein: CSVEGFTPNYGYTF.